This entry concerns a single T cell receptor (beta chain). CDR3 length: 13 residues. Trimming stripped 6 bases from V and 4 bases from J, with 12 bases between. Per the germline V gene, CDR1 is LNHDA and CDR2 is SQIVND (reference sequence). The PCR made use of 60 Vbeta and 13 Jbeta primers. Assay: immunoSEQ multiplex PCR; the TCRdb copy retains only in-frame clones and omits some. This table holds about 260,000 clones, 84% found once. The entry originates in a study of cytomegalovirus exposure and HLA in healthy donors. The V and J genes are TRBV19 and TRBJ1-2; no reliable D call. This receptor was obtained from a woman between 35 and 50 years old in good health and CMV-seropositive. The specimen was PBMCs. The CDR3 reads CASRPAVGYGYTF. CDR3 nucleotide sequence: TGTGCCAGTAGACCTGCGGTTGGCTATGGCTACACCTTC.